This entry is about one T cell receptor beta chain. Germline V CDR1 and CDR2: SGHAT, FQNNGV. V lost 2 bases, J lost 8 bases, and 21 bases lay in between. There are 16 residues in the CDR3. The sample comes from a study of Graves' ophthalmopathy and Graves' hyperthyroidism. CDR3 regions of TCR beta were amplified from RNA transcripts. HTBI-primed first-round RT-PCR preceded second-round multiplex PCR. TCRdb itself ran the multiplex PCR reads through MiXCR, one entry per CDR3 protein. Among roughly 400,000 distinct CDR3 sequences, 15% to 20% were seen once, and the ten largest hold 2% to 3%. Hyperthyroidism cases were recent diagnoses of under 2 months' duration in people aged 18 to 65.

Material for sequencing was peripheral blood. The clonotype was recovered from an adult woman with stable Graves' hyperthyroidism. This rearrangement joins TRBV11-2 to TRBJ1-2; possible D gene TRBD1, 6 bases. CDR3 loop: CASSLLRGTGARGYTF. The DNA for the CDR3 is TGTGCCAGCAGCTTACTCCGGGGCACGGGGGCGAGGGGCTACACCTTC.